The clone carrying this T cell receptor beta chain was detected only once. The target antigen is unknown. The protocol was immunoSEQ multiplex PCR, while the TCRdb copy is restricted to in-frame clones and leaves out a portion. Here the sample spans just over 95,000 clones, about 89% being singletons. This specimen belongs to a study of T cell responses to AZD1222 COVID-19 vaccine. Across the whole study: Analyses pooled second doses at about 4 or about 12 weeks. Study observations and caveats: Per reports, nearly half of all spike-specific TCRs target regions that are unmutated in variants.

Here the sequenced sample was peripheral blood, taken on day 0 of AZD1222 vaccination. This receptor was taken from an adult in good health.

The CDR3 nucleotides read TGTGCCAGCAGCGCTTCCGGGACCGGCAAAGGGACCCAGTACTTC. It yields the protein CASSASGTGKGTQYF. The chain couples TRBV9 to TRBJ2-5; D may be TRBD1 or TRBD2 (5 bases each). Germline CDR1 reads SGDLS; CDR2 reads YYNGEE. The V end lost 3 bases, the J end lost 7 bases, and 19 bases lay between the germline ends. CDR3 length: 15 amino acids.